This TCR beta chain was captured in a study of cytomegalovirus exposure and HLA in healthy donors. Whole-study findings and limits: Most sequenced TCRs were rare (though some public TCRs occurred in many donors). Compared with the roughly 700-donor mean, an Asian-associated ancestry cluster reportedly had fewer N-insertions, according to a later analysis.

Note on this clone: The antigen is undetermined.

PCR involved 60 Vbeta and 13 Jbeta primers. Method: immunoSEQ multiplex PCR; TCRdb's copy keeps in-frame clones and lacks some. Of approximately 100,000 clones listed, approximately 77% are singletons. CDR1 is SGHRS and CDR2 is YFSETQ in the germline V gene. There are 14 residues in the CDR3. V was shortened by 0 bases and J by 6 bases, with 11 bases between the two germline ends. This rearrangement joins TRBV5-1 to TRBJ2-3; D is perhaps TRBD2 (6 bases). This TCR came from a male donor in good health and CMV-seropositive. Sequenced input: PBMCs. CDR3 DNA: TGCGCCAGCAGCTTGGGTAGGGGACTGGATACGCAGTATTTT. It specifies CASSLGRGLDTQYF.